This T cell receptor (beta chain) was profiled in a study of blood T cell repertoires in COVID-19. Study-wide context: PBMCs, B-cell-depleted T cells, or T cells provided the cDNA or gDNA that made up the material.

The protocol was immunoSEQ multiplex PCR, while the TCRdb copy is restricted to in-frame clones and leaves out a portion. Altogether around 84,000 clones are present, around four fifths being singletons, with the ten largest covering 30% to 45%. Germline V CDR1 and CDR2: MDHEN, SYDVKM. The CDR3 sequence is 15 residues long. Trimming shortened V by 8 bases and J by 7 bases, and 20 bases separated the two germline ends. This chain connects TRBV28 to TRBJ1-4; D possibly corresponds to TRBD1 (6 bases). The sample was peripheral blood. The TCR originated in a man older than 75 with active or convalescent COVID-19. The CDR3 DNA is TGTGCCAGCTGGGGGCGCCAGGGCAGAAGTGAAAAACTGTTTTTT. Its translation: CASWGRQGRSEKLFF.